Listed below are T cell receptor beta chains from one sample, sequenced in a study of untreated major depressive disorder. Profiling relied on immunoSEQ multiplex PCR, and the TCRdb table lists in-frame clones only, not all of them. The sample comprises about 20,000 clones, under 95% of which are singletons, and 0.6% rests with the top ten. Sequencing was done on a sample of CD4+ T cells from PBMCs. The receptors here all came from a woman aged 40 to 55 with major depressive disorder. Both conserved end residues are part of each CDR3. The order of the fields is V gene, J gene, CDR3 protein.

v_gene: TRBV29-1
j_gene: TRBJ1-4
CDR3aa: CSADGDALSEKLFF

v_gene: TRBV7-8
j_gene: TRBJ1-5
CDR3aa: CASSFSQGAGQPQHF

v_gene: TRBV6-5
j_gene: TRBJ1-5
CDR3aa: CASSYSRGTGQPQHF

v_gene: TRBV5-1
j_gene: TRBJ1-2
CDR3aa: CASSQTGPRGYTF

v_gene: TRBV30
j_gene: TRBJ1-5
CDR3aa: CAWNNPRYSNQPQHF

v_gene: TRBV7-9
j_gene: TRBJ1-1
CDR3aa: CASSPFGGLTEAFF

v_gene: TRBV7-2
j_gene: TRBJ2-1
CDR3aa: CASSLAGLAGNEQFF

v_gene: TRBV5-8
j_gene: TRBJ2-2
CDR3aa: CASIDRLAENTGELFF

v_gene: TRBV5-3
j_gene: TRBJ1-2
CDR3aa: CARKTTGRTFPTYGYTF

v_gene: TRBV27
j_gene: TRBJ2-6
CDR3aa: CASSPLAGVGSGANVLTF

v_gene: TRBV7-3
j_gene: TRBJ1-1
CDR3aa: CASSPAPTGKTLTEAFF

v_gene: TRBV6-5
j_gene: TRBJ2-5
CDR3aa: CASSYHGTSKETQYF

v_gene: TRBV29-1
j_gene: TRBJ2-7
CDR3aa: CSAGVGVEQYF

v_gene: TRBV12-1
j_gene: TRBJ2-1
CDR3aa: CASSPGQKNEQFF

v_gene: TRBV6-5
j_gene: TRBJ1-1
CDR3aa: CASSYRPVANTEAFF

v_gene: TRBV18
j_gene: TRBJ1-4
CDR3aa: CASSLGGTGLVEKLFF

v_gene: TRBV10-2
j_gene: TRBJ1-1
CDR3aa: CASSESALKQGTNTEAFF

v_gene: TRBV7-6
j_gene: TRBJ2-6
CDR3aa: CASSSWRGGSGANVLTF

v_gene: TRBV5-1
j_gene: TRBJ2-1
CDR3aa: CASSPEWGEQFF

v_gene: TRBV4-1
j_gene: TRBJ1-1
CDR3aa: CASSQATGIVMVGTEAFF

v_gene: TRBV14
j_gene: TRBJ1-1
CDR3aa: CASSQDLGGIGAAEAFF

v_gene: TRBV6-5
j_gene: TRBJ2-7
CDR3aa: CASSYRGYEQYF

v_gene: TRBV14
j_gene: TRBJ2-3
CDR3aa: CASSRGDLDTQYF

v_gene: TRBV28
j_gene: TRBJ1-5
CDR3aa: CASSFGFRPQHF

v_gene: TRBV13
j_gene: TRBJ2-2
CDR3aa: CASSLQWWSGEVNTGELFF

v_gene: TRBV6-1
j_gene: TRBJ2-1
CDR3aa: CASIPDRDGGEQFF

v_gene: TRBV15
j_gene: TRBJ1-1
CDR3aa: CATSRDSPLKVEVTEAFF

v_gene: TRBV30
j_gene: TRBJ1-5
CDR3aa: CAWSVRGNQPQHF

v_gene: TRBV7-2
j_gene: TRBJ2-1
CDR3aa: CASSLVNEQFF

v_gene: TRBV2
j_gene: TRBJ2-3
CDR3aa: CASSGVLSTDTQYF

v_gene: TRBV7-9
j_gene: TRBJ2-2
CDR3aa: CASSSTGPGIVGELFF

v_gene: TRBV19
j_gene: TRBJ1-2
CDR3aa: CASSPALLQKGNYGYTF

v_gene: TRBV29-1
j_gene: TRBJ1-1
CDR3aa: CSVAWGPQRAEAFF

v_gene: TRBV7-7
j_gene: TRBJ2-1
CDR3aa: CASSLGLAGTNEQFF

v_gene: TRBV30
j_gene: TRBJ1-4
CDR3aa: CAWSSGQLNEKLFF

v_gene: TRBV5-1
j_gene: TRBJ2-7
CDR3aa: CASSLGTSKSPEQYF

v_gene: TRBV18
j_gene: TRBJ1-2
CDR3aa: CASSPERGRGYGYTF

v_gene: TRBV29-1
j_gene: TRBJ1-5
CDR3aa: CSVDPKGPREASNQPQHF

v_gene: TRBV5-3
j_gene: TRBJ2-4
CDR3aa: CARSKVKYF

v_gene: TRBV5-3
j_gene: TRBJ2-3
CDR3aa: CARSPLCDGACTDTQYF

v_gene: TRBV6-1
j_gene: TRBJ1-2
CDR3aa: CASTGSGRGYTF

v_gene: TRBV28
j_gene: TRBJ1-1
CDR3aa: CASTLPPSTGLNTEAFF

v_gene: TRBV10-3
j_gene: TRBJ2-7
CDR3aa: CAISTADYEQYF

v_gene: TRBV7-6
j_gene: TRBJ1-5
CDR3aa: CASSPRGRYSNQPQHF

v_gene: TRBV6-1
j_gene: TRBJ1-2
CDR3aa: CASSTRQGAAYGYTF

v_gene: TRBV11-3
j_gene: TRBJ1-1
CDR3aa: CASSSPGALNTEAFF

v_gene: TRBV5-5
j_gene: TRBJ1-6
CDR3aa: CASSSGGYSPLHF

v_gene: TRBV18
j_gene: TRBJ1-3
CDR3aa: CASSPPGKGSGNTIYF

v_gene: TRBV30
j_gene: TRBJ2-1
CDR3aa: CALAGGWEQFF

v_gene: TRBV12-5
j_gene: TRBJ2-2
CDR3aa: CASGYEAGRTGELFF

v_gene: TRBV29-1
j_gene: TRBJ1-1
CDR3aa: CSVEELLNTEAFF

v_gene: TRBV7-9
j_gene: TRBJ1-2
CDR3aa: CASSLAIRESYGYTF